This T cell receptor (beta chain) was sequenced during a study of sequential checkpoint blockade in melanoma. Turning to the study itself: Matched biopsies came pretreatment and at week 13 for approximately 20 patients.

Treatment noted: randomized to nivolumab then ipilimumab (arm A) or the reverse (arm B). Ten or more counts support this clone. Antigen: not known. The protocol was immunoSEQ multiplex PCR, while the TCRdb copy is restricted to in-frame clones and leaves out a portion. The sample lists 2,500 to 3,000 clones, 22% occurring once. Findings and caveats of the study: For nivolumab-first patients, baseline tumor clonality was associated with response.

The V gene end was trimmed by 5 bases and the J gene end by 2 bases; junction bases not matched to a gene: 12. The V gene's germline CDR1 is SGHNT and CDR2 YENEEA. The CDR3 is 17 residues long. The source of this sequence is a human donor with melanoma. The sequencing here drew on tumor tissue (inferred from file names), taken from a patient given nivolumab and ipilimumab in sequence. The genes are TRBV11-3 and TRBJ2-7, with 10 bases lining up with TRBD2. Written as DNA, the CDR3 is TGTGCCAGCAGCAAGATTCCCGGGACTAGCGCGACCTACGAGCAGTACGTC. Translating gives CASSKIPGTSATYEQYV.